This entry features one T cell receptor beta chain sequence. What it binds is unknown. The method was immunoSEQ multiplex PCR; TCRdb's version includes in-frame clones alone and lacks a portion of them. The sample has more than 2 million clones; roughly 94% are singletons. These data are taken from a study of shared clonotypes between healthy human individuals. The CDR3 contains 15 residues. Germline CDR1 reads MNHEY; CDR2 reads SVGAGI. Deletions cut 2 bases from V and 1 base from J, with 11 bases between. CD45RO-negative CD8 cells positively selected for CCR7 made up the naive population, which excluded terminally differentiated effector memory CD45RA+ cells. General observations from the study: Sharing of clonotypes among donors was expected to vary with sequencing depth. Non-shared clonotypes displayed generation probabilities falling below those of clonotypes present in all four donors. Relative to memory subsets, naive subsets generally showed larger estimated richness.

Sequenced material: naive CD8+ T cells sorted from blood. The chain has TRBV6-5 and TRBJ1-2; D possibly corresponds to TRBD1 (6 bases). The TCR was taken from a man younger than 35 in good health. The CDR3 here is CASSYDRTVNYGYTF. As DNA, the CDR3 is TGTGCCAGCAGTTACGATCGGACAGTTAACTATGGCTACACCTTC.